This T cell receptor beta chain originates from a study of shared clonotypes between healthy human individuals. Memory CD4+ cells were the fraction left after CD45RA+ naive selection. In this sample, this clone turned up once. Its antigen is still unknown. Genomic DNA from each subset was divided evenly over several immunoSEQ plates. Method: immunoSEQ multiplex PCR; TCRdb's copy keeps in-frame clones and lacks some. Counted here are roughly 1,600,000 clones, around 98.5% occurring once; the ten biggest clones make up roughly 0.36%. Study-level results: Represented genetic and exposure-history diversity was restricted by having few donors. What rarefaction showed was incomplete sorted-subset sequencing despite large depth.

CDR3 length: 14 residues. V was trimmed by 0 bases and J by 5 bases, leaving 9 bases between them. Looked up from germline, CDR1 is SGHRS and CDR2 is YFSETQ. The TCR was taken from a man aged 25 to 45 in good health. Material for sequencing was naive CD4+ T cells sorted from blood. Subset described: CD45RA+ positively selected. J is TRBJ2-4 and V is TRBV5-1; D is undetermined. The CDR3, as DNA: TGCGCCAGCAGCTTGGGGCGCAGCCAAAACATTCAGTACTTC. Amino acid sequence: CASSLGRSQNIQYF.